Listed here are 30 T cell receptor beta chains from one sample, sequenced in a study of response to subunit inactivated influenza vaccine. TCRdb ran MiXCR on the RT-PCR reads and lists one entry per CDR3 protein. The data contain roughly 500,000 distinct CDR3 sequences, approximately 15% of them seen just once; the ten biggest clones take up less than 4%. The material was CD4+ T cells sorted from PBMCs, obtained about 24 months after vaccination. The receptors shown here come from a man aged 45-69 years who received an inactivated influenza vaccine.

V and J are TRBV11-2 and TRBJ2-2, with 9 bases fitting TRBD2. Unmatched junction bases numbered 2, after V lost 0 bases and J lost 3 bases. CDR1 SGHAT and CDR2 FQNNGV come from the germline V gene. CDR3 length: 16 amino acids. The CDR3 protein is CASSLETSGYTGELFF. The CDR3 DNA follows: TGTGCCAGCAGCTTAGAGACTAGCGGATACACCGGGGAGCTGTTTTTT.

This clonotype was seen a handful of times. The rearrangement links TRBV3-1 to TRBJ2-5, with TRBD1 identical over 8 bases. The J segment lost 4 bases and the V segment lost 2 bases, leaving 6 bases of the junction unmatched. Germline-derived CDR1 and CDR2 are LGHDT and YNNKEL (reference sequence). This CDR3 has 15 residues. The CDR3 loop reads CASSQSDRAGETQYF. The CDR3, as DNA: TGTGCCAGCAGCCAATCGGACAGGGCGGGAGAGACCCAGTACTTC.

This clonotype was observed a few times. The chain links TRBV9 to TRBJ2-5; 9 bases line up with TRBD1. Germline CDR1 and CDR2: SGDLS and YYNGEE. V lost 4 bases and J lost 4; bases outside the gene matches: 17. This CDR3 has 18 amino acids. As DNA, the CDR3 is TGTGCCAGCAGCCTGAGGATCGGGGGACAGGGTTTGTTAGAGACCCAGTACTTC. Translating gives CASSLRIGGQGLLETQYF.

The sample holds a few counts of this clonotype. The CDR3 protein is CASSYSINVAKNIQYF. In DNA, the CDR3 is TGTGCCAGCAGTTACTCGATTAATGTAGCCAAAAACATTCAGTACTTC. The V and J genes are TRBV6-5 and TRBJ2-4; D gene unclear. Germline V lookup: CDR1 MNHEY, CDR2 SVGAGI. V was clipped by 0 bases and J by 0 bases, with 9 bases between them. This CDR3 has 16 amino acids.

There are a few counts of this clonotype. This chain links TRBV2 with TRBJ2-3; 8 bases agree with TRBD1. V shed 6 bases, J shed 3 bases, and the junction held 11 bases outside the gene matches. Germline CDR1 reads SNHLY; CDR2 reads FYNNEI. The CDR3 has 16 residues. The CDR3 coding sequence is TGTGCCAGCAGAGACCGGACAGGGACCCGGACAGATACGCAGTATTTT. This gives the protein CASRDRTGTRTDTQYF.

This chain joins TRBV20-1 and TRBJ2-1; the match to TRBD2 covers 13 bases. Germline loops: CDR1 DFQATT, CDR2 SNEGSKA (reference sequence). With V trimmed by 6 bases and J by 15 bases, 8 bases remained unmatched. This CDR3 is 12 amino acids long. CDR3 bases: TGCAGTGCGATACTAGCGGGGGGGATCCCGTTCTTC. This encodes CSAILAGGIPFF.

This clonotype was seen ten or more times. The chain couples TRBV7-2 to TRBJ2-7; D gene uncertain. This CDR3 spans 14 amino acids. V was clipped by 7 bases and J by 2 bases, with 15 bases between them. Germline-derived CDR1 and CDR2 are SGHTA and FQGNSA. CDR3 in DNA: TGTGCCAGCACCCCCCCCGGACCACCCTACGAGCAGTACTTC. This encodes CASTPPGPPYEQYF.

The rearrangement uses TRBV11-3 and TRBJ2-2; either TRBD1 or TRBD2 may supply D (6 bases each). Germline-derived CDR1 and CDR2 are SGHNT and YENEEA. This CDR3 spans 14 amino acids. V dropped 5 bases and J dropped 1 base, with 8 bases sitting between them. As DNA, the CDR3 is TGTGCCAGCAGCGCGGGACAGAACACCGGGGAGCTGTTTTTT. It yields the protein CASSAGQNTGELFF.

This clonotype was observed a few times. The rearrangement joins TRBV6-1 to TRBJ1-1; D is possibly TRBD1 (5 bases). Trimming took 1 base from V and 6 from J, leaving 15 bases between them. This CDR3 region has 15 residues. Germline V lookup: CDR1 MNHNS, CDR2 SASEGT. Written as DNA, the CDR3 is TGTGCCAGCAGTGAAGTTACCGCAGGGAAAGCTGAAGCTTTCTTT. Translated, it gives CASSEVTAGKAEAFF.

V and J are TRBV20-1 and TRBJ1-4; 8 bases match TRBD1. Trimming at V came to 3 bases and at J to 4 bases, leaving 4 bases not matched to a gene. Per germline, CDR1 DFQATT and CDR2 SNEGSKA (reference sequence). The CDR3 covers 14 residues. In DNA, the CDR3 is TGCAGTGCTAGGGGGGACAGGAGTAATGAAAAACTGTTTTTT. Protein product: CSARGDRSNEKLFF.

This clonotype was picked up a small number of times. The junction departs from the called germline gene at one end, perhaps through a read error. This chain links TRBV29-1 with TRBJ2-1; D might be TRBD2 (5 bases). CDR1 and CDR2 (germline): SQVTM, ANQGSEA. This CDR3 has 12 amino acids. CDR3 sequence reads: CRVDSGGNEQFF. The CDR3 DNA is TGCAGAGTTGACTCAGGAGGCAATGAGCAGTTCTTC.

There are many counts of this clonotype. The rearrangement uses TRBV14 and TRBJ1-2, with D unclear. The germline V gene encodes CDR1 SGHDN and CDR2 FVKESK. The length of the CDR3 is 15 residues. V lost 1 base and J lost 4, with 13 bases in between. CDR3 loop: CASSQGRGRGYGYTF. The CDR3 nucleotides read TGTGCCAGCAGCCAAGGGCGGGGAAGAGGCTATGGCTACACCTTC. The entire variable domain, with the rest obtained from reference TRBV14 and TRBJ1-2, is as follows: EAGVTQFPSHSVIEKGQTVTLRCDPISGHDNLYWYRRVMGKEIKFLLHFVKESKQDESGMPNNRFLAERTGGTYSTLKVQPAELEDSGVYFCASSQGRGRGYGYTFGSGTRLTVV.

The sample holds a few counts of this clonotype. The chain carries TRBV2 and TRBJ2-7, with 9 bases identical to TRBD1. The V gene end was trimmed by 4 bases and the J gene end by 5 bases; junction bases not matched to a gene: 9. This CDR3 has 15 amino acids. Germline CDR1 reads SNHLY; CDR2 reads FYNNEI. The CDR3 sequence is CASSGIGTGRDEQYF. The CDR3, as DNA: TGTGCCAGCAGTGGGATCGGGACAGGGAGGGACGAGCAGTACTTC.

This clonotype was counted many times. The chain's CDR3 is CASSPRGLYEQYF. CDR3 nucleotides: TGTGCCAGCAGTCCGAGGGGGCTATACGAGCAGTACTTC. The chain couples TRBV27 to TRBJ2-7, with 7 bases identical to TRBD1. Germline V gives CDR1 MNHEY, CDR2 SMNVEV (reference sequence). The CDR3 runs to 13 residues. Losses at the gene ends were 5 bases for V and 4 bases for J; bases not matched to a gene: 5.

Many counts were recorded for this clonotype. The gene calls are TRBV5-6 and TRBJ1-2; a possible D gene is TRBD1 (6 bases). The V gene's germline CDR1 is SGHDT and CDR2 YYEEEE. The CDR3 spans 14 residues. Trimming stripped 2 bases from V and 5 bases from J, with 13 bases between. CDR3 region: CASSFQSRGYGYTF. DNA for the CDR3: TGTGCCAGCAGCTTCCAATCCAGGGGATATGGCTACACCTTC. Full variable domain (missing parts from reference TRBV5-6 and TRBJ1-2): DAGVTQSPTHLIKTRGQQVTLRCSPKSGHDTVSWYQQALGQGPQFIFQYYEEEERQRGNFPDRFSGHQFPNYSSELNVNALLLGDSALYLCASSFQSRGYGYTFGSGTRLTVV.

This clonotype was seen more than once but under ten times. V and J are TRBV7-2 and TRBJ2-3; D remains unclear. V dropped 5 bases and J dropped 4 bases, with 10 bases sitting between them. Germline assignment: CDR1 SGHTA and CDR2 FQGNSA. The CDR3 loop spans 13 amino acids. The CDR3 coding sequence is TGTGCCAGCAGCCGGATAGGTCCAGATACGCAGTATTTT. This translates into CASSRIGPDTQYF.

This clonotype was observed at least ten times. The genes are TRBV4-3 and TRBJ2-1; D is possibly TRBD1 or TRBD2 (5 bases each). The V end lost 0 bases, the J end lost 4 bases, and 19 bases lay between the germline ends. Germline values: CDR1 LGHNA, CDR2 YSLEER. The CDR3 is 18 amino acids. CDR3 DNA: TGCGCCAGCAGCCAAGAGTTAGGGACCGTGGGTGGATACAATGAGCAGTTCTTC. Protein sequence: CASSQELGTVGGYNEQFF.

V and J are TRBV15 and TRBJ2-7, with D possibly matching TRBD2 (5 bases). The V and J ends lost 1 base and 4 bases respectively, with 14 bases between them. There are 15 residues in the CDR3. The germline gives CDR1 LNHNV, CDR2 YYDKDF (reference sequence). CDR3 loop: CATSRGRVAMYEQYF. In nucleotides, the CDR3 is TGTGCCACCAGCAGAGGACGGGTAGCGATGTACGAGCAGTACTTC.

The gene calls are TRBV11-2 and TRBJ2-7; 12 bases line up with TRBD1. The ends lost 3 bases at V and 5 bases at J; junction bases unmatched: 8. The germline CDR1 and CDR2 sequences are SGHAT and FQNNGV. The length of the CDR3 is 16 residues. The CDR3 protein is CASSFSGTGGRDEQYF. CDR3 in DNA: TGTGCCAGCAGCTTCTCCGGGACAGGGGGCCGCGACGAGCAGTACTTC.

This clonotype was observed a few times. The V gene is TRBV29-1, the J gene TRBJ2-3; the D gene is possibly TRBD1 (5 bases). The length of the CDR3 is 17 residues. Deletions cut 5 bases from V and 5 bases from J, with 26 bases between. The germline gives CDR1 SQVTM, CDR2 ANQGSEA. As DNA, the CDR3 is TGCAGCGTTTACCTCCGGGCAGGGCCGCAATCCGGAGATACGCAGTATTTT. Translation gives CSVYLRAGPQSGDTQYF.

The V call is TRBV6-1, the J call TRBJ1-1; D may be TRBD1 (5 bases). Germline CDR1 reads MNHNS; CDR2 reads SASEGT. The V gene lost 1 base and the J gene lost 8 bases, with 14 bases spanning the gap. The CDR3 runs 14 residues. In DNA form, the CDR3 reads TGTGCCAGCAGTGAAGTGGCAGGGACTACCGAAGCTTTCTTT. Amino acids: CASSEVAGTTEAFF.

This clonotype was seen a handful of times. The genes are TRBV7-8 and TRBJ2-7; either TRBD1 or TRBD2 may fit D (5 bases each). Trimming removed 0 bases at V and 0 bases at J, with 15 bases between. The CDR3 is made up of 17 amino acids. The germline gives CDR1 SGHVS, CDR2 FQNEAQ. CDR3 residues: CASSLAGVYGSSYEQYF. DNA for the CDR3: TGTGCCAGCAGCTTAGCGGGGGTTTATGGGAGCTCCTACGAGCAGTACTTC.

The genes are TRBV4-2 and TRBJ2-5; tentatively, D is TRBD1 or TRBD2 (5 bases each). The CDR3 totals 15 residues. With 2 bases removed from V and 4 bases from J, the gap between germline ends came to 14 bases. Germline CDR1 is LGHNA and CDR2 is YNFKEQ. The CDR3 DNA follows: TGTGCCAGCAGCCAATTACTAGGGGTGGGAGAGACCCAGTACTTC. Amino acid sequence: CASSQLLGVGETQYF.

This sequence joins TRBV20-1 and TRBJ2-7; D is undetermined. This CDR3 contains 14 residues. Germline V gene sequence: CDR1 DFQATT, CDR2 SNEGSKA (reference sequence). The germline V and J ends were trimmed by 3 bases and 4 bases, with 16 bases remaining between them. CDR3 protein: CSASPLPTPYEQYF. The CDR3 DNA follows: TGCAGTGCTAGTCCGTTACCGACGCCTTACGAGCAGTACTTC.

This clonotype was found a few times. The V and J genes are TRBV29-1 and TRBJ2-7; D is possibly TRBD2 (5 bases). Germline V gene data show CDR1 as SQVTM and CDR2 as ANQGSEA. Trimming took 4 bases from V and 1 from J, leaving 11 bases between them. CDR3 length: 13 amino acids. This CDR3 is CSVAAGRSYEQYF. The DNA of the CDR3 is TGCAGCGTTGCGGCGGGCCGATCCTACGAGCAGTACTTC.

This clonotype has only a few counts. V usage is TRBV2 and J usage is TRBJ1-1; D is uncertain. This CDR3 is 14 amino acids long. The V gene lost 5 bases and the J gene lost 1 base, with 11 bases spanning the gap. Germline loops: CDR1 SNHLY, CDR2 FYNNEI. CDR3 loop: CASSPPSQNTEAFF. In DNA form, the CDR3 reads TGTGCCAGCAGTCCCCCTTCACAGAACACTGAAGCTTTCTTT. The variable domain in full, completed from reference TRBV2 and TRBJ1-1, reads EPEVTQTPSHQVTQMGQEVILRCVPISNHLYFYWYRQILGQKVEFLVSFYNNEISEKSEIFDDQFSVERPDGSNFTLKIRSTKLEDSAMYFCASSPPSQNTEAFFGQGTRLTVV.

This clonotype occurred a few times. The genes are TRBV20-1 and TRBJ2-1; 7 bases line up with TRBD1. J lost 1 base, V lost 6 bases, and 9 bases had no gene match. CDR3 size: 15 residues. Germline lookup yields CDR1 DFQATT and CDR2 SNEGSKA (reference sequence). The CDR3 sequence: CSAPGQARSYNEQFF. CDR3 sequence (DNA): TGCAGTGCACCCGGACAGGCTCGATCCTACAATGAGCAGTTCTTC.

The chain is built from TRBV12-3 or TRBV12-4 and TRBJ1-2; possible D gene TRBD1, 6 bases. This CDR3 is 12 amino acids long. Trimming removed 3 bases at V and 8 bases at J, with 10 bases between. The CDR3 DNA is TGTGCCAGCAGTTTTCAGACAGGCGGCTACACCTTC. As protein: CASSFQTGGYTF.

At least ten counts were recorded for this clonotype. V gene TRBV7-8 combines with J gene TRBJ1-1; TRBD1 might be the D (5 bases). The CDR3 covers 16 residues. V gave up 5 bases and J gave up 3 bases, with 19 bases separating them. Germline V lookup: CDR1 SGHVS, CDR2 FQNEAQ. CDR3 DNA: TGTGCCAGCAGCAAAACGGGGTGGGGAGGGGACACTGAAGCTTTCTTT. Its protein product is CASSKTGWGGDTEAFF.

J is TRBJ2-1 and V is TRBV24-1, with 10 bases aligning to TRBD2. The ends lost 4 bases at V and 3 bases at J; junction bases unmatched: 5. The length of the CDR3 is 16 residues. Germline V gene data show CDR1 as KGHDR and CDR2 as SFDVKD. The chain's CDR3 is CATSEASGRSYNEQFF. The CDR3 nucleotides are TGTGCCACCAGTGAAGCTAGCGGGAGAAGCTACAATGAGCAGTTCTTC.